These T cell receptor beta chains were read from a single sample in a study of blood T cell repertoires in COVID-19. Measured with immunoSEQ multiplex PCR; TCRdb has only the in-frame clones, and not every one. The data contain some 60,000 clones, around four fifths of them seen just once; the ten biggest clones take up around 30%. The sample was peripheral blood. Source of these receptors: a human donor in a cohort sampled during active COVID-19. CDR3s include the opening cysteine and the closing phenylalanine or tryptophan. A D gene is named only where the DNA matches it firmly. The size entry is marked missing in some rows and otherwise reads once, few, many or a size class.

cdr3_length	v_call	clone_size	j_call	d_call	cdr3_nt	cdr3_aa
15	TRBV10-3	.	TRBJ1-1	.	TGTGCCATCAGTCGGCAGGACCGGGGGAACACTGAAGCTTTCTTT	CAISRQDRGNTEAFF
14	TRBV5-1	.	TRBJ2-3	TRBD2	TGCGCCAGCAGCCGTTGGGAGGGGAGAGGTACGCAGTATTTT	CASSRWEGRGTQYF
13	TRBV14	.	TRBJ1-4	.	TGTGCCAGCAGCCAATTTCAATGGGGGGAACTGTTTTTT	CASSQFQWGELFF
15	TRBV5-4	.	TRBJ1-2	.	TGTGCCAGCAGCTCCTCCGAGGGCCCCAGTTATGGCTACACCTTC	CASSSSEGPSYGYTF
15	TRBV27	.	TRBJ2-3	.	TGTGCCAGCAGTTTTTACTCCCAAAGCACAGATACGCAGTATTTT	CASSFYSQSTDTQYF
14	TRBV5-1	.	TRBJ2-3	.	TGCGCCAGCAGCGTAGGCAGGAACACAGATACGCAGTATTTT	CASSVGRNTDTQYF
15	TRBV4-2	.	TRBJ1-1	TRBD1	TGTGCCAGCAGCCGGGGACAGCTAGAGAACACTGAAGCTTTCTTT	CASSRGQLENTEAFF
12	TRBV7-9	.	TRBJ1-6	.	TGTGCCAGCAGCTTAACAAATTCACCCCTCCACTTT	CASSLTNSPLHF
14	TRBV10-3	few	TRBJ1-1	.	TGTGCCATCAGTGAGTCCGCGGGGCACACTGAAGCTTTCTTT	CAISESAGHTEAFF
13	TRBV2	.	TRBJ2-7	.	TGTGCCAGCAGTGACGGGGGTTACTACGAGCAGTACTTC	CASSDGGYYEQYF
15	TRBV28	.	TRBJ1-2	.	TGTGCCAGCAGTAGTCCTAGCGCGGGCGACTATGGCTACACCTTC	CASSSPSAGDYGYTF
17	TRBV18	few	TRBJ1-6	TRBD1	TGTGCCAGCTCACCGCCGACAGGGGTATCATATAATTCACCCCTCCACTTT	CASSPPTGVSYNSPLHF
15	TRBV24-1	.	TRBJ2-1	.	TGTGCCACCAGCACACAGGATCTCCGGTACAATGAGCAGTTCTTC	CATSTQDLRYNEQFF
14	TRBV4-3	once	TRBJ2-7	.	TGCGCCAGCAGCCAAGATAACGGGGGCTACGAGCAGTACTTC	CASSQDNGGYEQYF
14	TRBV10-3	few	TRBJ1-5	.	TGTGCCATCAGTGAGTCGCGGGGCACCCAGCCCCAGCATTTT	CAISESRGTQPQHF
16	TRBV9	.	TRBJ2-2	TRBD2	TGTGCCAGCAGCGTGAGAGGACTAGCGGACACCGGGGAGCTGTTTTTT	CASSVRGLADTGELFF
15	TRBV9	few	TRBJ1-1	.	TGTGCCAGCAGCGTAGACCCCCGGAGTGACACTGAAGCTTTCTTT	CASSVDPRSDTEAFF
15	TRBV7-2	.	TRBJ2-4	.	TGTGCCAGCAGCTTTTGGGGAGTTGACAAAAACATTCAGTACTTC	CASSFWGVDKNIQYF
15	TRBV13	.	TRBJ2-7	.	TGTGCCAGCAGCTCGTCCAGGGGAGGGTCCTACGAGCAGTACTTC	CASSSSRGGSYEQYF
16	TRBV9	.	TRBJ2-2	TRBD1	TGTGCCAGCAGCGAGGGGACAGGGGGTAACACCGGGGAGCTGTTTTTT	CASSEGTGGNTGELFF
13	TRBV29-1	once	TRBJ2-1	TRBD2	TGCAGCGTTGATCTAGCGGGACGGAATGAGCAGTTCTTC	CSVDLAGRNEQFF
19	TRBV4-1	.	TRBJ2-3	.	TGCGCCAGCAGCCAAGACGTCTCCGAGGGCAGGGGATTCACAGATACGCAGTATTTT	CASSQDVSEGRGFTDTQYF
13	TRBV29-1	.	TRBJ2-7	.	TGCAGCGCCTATCAGGGGGGAGCGGGCGAGCAGTACTTC	CSAYQGGAGEQYF
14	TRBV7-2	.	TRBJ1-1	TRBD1	TGTGCCAGCAGCTTAGCGGGACAGGGCACAAAAGCTTTCTTT	CASSLAGQGTKAFF
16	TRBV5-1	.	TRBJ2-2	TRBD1	TGCGCCAGCAGCTCCGGGACAGGGGGCTTGGGCGGGGAGCTGTTTTTT	CASSSGTGGLGGELFF
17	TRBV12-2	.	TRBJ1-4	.	TGTGCAAGTCGCCCCCTCGGCCTACAGAGAACTAATGAAAAACTGTTTTTT	CASRPLGLQRTNEKLFF
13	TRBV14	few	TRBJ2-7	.	TGTGCCAGCAGCCCACGGGGTGGGGTCGAGCAGTACTTC	CASSPRGGVEQYF
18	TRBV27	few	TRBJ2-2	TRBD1	TGTGCCAGCAGTTCCCGTCCCCCGGGACAGGGAAACACCGGGGAGCTGTTTTTT	CASSSRPPGQGNTGELFF
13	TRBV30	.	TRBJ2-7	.	TGTGCCTGGAGTAGGGGCCTCACCTACGAGCAGTACTTC	CAWSRGLTYEQYF
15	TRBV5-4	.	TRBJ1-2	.	TGTGCCAGCAGCTTGGGGCAGGGAGGGTACTATGGCTACACCTTC	CASSLGQGGYYGYTF
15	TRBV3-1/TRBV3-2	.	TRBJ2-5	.	TGTGCCAGCAGCCCGGGGGTCACACGTCAAGAGACCCAGTACTTC	CASSPGVTRQETQYF
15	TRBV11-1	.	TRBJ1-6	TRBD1	TGTGCCAGCAGCCATCTGACAGGGGCTAATTCACCCCTCCACTTT	CASSHLTGANSPLHF
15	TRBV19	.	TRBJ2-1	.	TGTGCCAGTAGTATAGCCATCGGGGGTTACAATGAGCAGTTCTTC	CASSIAIGGYNEQFF
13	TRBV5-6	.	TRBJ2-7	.	TGTGCCAGCAGCGGGTGGACTGTCCGCGAGCAGTACTTC	CASSGWTVREQYF
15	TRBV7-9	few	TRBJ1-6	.	TGTGCCAGCAGCCGGACGGACTTGGGAGGGTCACCCCTCCACTTT	CASSRTDLGGSPLHF
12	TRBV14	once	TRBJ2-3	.	TGTGCCAGCGGGAGCGCTAGAGATACGCAGTATTTT	CASGSARDTQYF
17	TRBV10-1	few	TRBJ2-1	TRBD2	TGCGCCAGCAGTGAGTCAGGGGGACTAGCGGGAGCCGATGAGCAGTTCTTC	CASSESGGLAGADEQFF
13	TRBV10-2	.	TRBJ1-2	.	TGCGCCAGCAGTGAACAGGGTACCTATGGCTACACCTTC	CASSEQGTYGYTF
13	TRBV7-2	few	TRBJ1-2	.	TGTGCCAGCAGCTTAAACACAGACTATGGCTACACCTTC	CASSLNTDYGYTF
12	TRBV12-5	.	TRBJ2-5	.	TGTGCTAGTGGTTCAGGGAAGGAGACCCAGTACTTC	CASGSGKETQYF
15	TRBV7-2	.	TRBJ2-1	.	TGTGCCAGCAGCGGGGGGAGGGGGTCAGCGGCGGAGCAGTTCTTC	CASSGGRGSAAEQFF